What follows are 27 T cell receptor beta chains derived from one specimen sequenced in a study of blood T cell repertoires in COVID-19 (dated by TCRdb to about 2020). The protocol used for the library was the immunoSEQ multiplex PCR assay. TCRdb limited this immuneACCESS table to in-frame rearrangements with V and J called. A share of clones is missing; checked studies link under half to unresolved V genes, and the rest is unexplained. The sample has hundreds of thousands of clones on record, 83% of them singletons. About 4.8% of the sample is taken by the ten largest. The sample taken for sequencing was PBMCs or T cells enriched from blood (not recorded which). The receptors were sampled from a woman aged 50 to 60 who had been exposed to COVID-19.

The CDR3 nucleotides read TGCGCCAGCAATCAGGGTACACCGGGCGGCTACACCTTC. It codes for CASNQGTPGGYTF. The chain couples TRBV5-1 to TRBJ1-2; maybe TRBD1 (5 bases). CDR1 and CDR2 from the germline V gene are SGHRS and YFSETQ. V shed 6 bases and J shed 8 bases, with 17 bases lying between them. CDR3 length: 13 amino acids.

The genes are TRBV28 and TRBJ1-2, with D perhaps TRBD1 (5 bases). Trimming left V 7 bases short and J 8 bases short, with 20 bases between. CDR3 length: 14 amino acids. Germline lookup yields CDR1 MDHEN and CDR2 SYDVKM. CDR3 in amino acids: CASTREGGAGGYTF. The CDR3 coding sequence is TGTGCCAGCACCCGGGAGGGAGGGGCGGGCGGCTACACCTTC.

The rearrangement joins TRBV18 to TRBJ2-7; a possible D gene is TRBD1 (6 bases). The V and J ends lost 4 bases and 3 bases respectively, with 16 bases between them. CDR3 length equals 15 residues. CDR1 KGHSH and CDR2 LQKENI come from the germline V gene. The CDR3 DNA is TGTGCCAGCTCACTTGGCCCCGGGACAAACTACGAGCAGTACTTC. It specifies CASSLGPGTNYEQYF.

The chain combines TRBV5-1 with TRBJ2-5, with 15 bases that match TRBD2. Germline V lookup: CDR1 SGHRS, CDR2 YFSETQ. Germline trimming cut 2 bases from V and 6 bases from J; bases unmatched to any gene: 8. CDR3 length equals 17 residues. The CDR3 bases are TGCGCCAGCAGCTTTATCCCGGGACTAGCGGGGGGTCAGACCCAGTACTTC. Translating gives CASSFIPGLAGGQTQYF.

The genes are TRBV14 and TRBJ2-7; no reliable D call. The CDR3 length is 14 residues. CDR1 and CDR2 from the germline V gene are SGHDN and FVKESK. V gave up 0 bases and J gave up 3 bases, with 9 bases separating them. As DNA, the CDR3 is TGTGCCAGCAGCCAAGATTTTTCTTTCTACGAGCAGTACTTC. Amino acid sequence: CASSQDFSFYEQYF.

The sample holds one count of this clone. The V and J genes are TRBV19 and TRBJ1-3, with unresolved D. The length of the CDR3 is 15 residues. V gave up 6 bases and J gave up 2 bases, with 14 bases separating them. The germline CDR1 and CDR2 sequences are LNHDA and SQIVND (reference sequence). The CDR3 DNA sequence: TGTGCCAGTAGCCCTCAACGGGTCGCTGGAAACACCATATATTTT. It translates to CASSPQRVAGNTIYF.

Only one count was recorded for this clone. The CDR3 DNA reads as TGTGCCAGCAGCCCCCTGACAGCTGAAGCTTTCTTT. This codes for CASSPLTAEAFF. This rearrangement joins TRBV6-2 or TRBV6-3 to TRBJ1-1; weak D call: TRBD1 (5 bases). Trimming left V 6 bases short and J 6 bases short, with 11 bases between. The length of the CDR3 is 12 residues. Germline-derived CDR1 and CDR2 are MNHEY and SVGEGT.

This rearrangement joins TRBV5-1 to TRBJ2-5; 9 nucleotides line up with TRBD1. The CDR3 is 14 residues long. Germline CDR1 reads SGHRS; CDR2 reads YFSETQ. With 6 bases clipped from V and 3 bases from J, the junction kept 6 bases outside the gene matches. The CDR3 loop reads CASTETGGKETQYF. CDR3 DNA sequence: TGCGCCAGCACCGAGACAGGGGGTAAAGAGACCCAGTACTTC.

The V and J genes are TRBV30 and TRBJ1-1; tentatively, D is TRBD1 (6 bases). Germline CDR1 GTSNPN, CDR2 SVGIG (reference sequence). V lost 8 bases to trimming and J lost 5 bases, with 18 bases between them. The CDR3 spans 13 residues. CDR3 region: CAGDTGLGTEAFF. The DNA for the CDR3 is TGTGCCGGTGACACAGGGCTGGGGACTGAAGCTTTCTTT.

CDR3 protein: CASSLGRGAFF. The CDR3 DNA sequence: TGTGCCAGCAGCTTGGGCAGGGGGGCTTTCTTT. This chain joins TRBV5-4 and TRBJ1-1; 7 nucleotides match TRBD1. J lost 11 bases, V lost 0 bases, and 1 base had no gene match. Germline CDR1 SGHNT, CDR2 YYREEE (reference sequence). The CDR3 spans 11 residues.

The chain combines TRBV6-1 with TRBJ1-1; weak D call: TRBD1 (5 bases). The CDR3 sequence is 13 residues long. The germline CDR1 and CDR2 sequences are MNHNS and SASEGT. Trimming removed 0 bases from V and 8 bases from J, with 10 bases in between. The CDR3 bases are TGTGCCAGCAGTGAAGCGGGTAGGGGCGAAGCTTTCTTT. It is translated as CASSEAGRGEAFF.

This chain links TRBV2 with TRBJ1-5; no clear D gene. V was clipped by 4 bases and J by 7 bases, with 14 bases between them. Germline lookup yields CDR1 SNHLY and CDR2 FYNNEI. CDR3 length: 14 amino acids. CDR3 residues: CASSAREGGQPQHF. DNA of the CDR3: TGTGCCAGCAGTGCCCGGGAAGGCGGACAGCCCCAGCATTTT.

The rearrangement joins TRBV6-5 to TRBJ2-1; D unresolved. Germline lookup yields CDR1 MNHEY and CDR2 SVGAGI. The CDR3 covers 10 residues. V was cut by 8 bases and J by 8 bases, with 7 bases left in between. The CDR3 sequence is CASGEDEQFF. The DNA of the CDR3 is TGTGCCAGCGGAGAGGATGAGCAGTTCTTC.

The genes are TRBV7-2 and TRBJ2-5; D not resolved. Germline assignment: CDR1 SGHTA and CDR2 FQGNSA. With 4 bases removed from V and 1 base from J, the gap between germline ends came to 7 bases. The CDR3 consists of 13 residues. The CDR3 loop reads CASSSVLQETQYF. The CDR3 nucleotides are TGTGCCAGCAGCTCCGTCCTCCAAGAGACCCAGTACTTC. Full variable domain (remainder filled in from reference TRBV7-2 and TRBJ2-5): GAGVSQSPSNKVTEKGKDVELRCDPISGHTALYWYRQSLGQGLEFLIYFQGNSAPDKSGLPSDRFSAERTGGSVSTLTIQRTQQEDSAVYLCASSSVLQETQYFGPGTRLLVL.

The chain couples TRBV3-1 (or the pseudogene TRBV3-2) to TRBJ1-3; no clear D gene. The germline V gene encodes CDR1 LGHDT and CDR2 YNNKEL (reference sequence). The CDR3 totals 15 residues. V lost 3 bases and J lost 0, with 9 bases in between. CDR3: CASSQRLISGNTIYF. The CDR3 DNA reads as TGTGCCAGCAGCCAGAGACTGATCTCTGGAAACACCATATATTTT.

This clone has a single count. This rearrangement joins TRBV21-1 to TRBJ1-2; TRBD1, the table's D call, was not compared with the DNA. TRBV21-1 is an annotated pseudogene. The CDR3 consists of 13 residues. The CDR3 protein is CASSAQGVEGYTF. The CDR3 DNA sequence: TGTGCCAGCAGCGCCCAGGGGGTGGAGGGCTACACCTTC.

About this clone: This same CDR3 is encoded by further DNA sequences in the sample. The J gene is TRBJ1-1, the V gene TRBV3-1 (or the pseudogene TRBV3-2), with 7 bases fitting TRBD1. From germline, CDR1 is LGHDT and CDR2 YNNKEL (reference sequence). The CDR3 runs to 13 residues. The junction had 2 bases not matched to a gene; V was cut back by 6 bases and J by 1 base. The CDR3 coding sequence is TGTGCCAGCAGAAGGACAGGGAACACTGAAGCTTTCTTT. Translation gives CASRRTGNTEAFF.

This clone was counted a few times. The V call is TRBV28, the J call TRBJ2-5, with TRBD1 matching over 9 bases. With 5 bases clipped from V and 4 bases from J, the junction kept 14 bases outside the gene matches. The CDR3 contains 17 residues. Germline V gene sequence: CDR1 MDHEN, CDR2 SYDVKM. The CDR3 coding sequence is TGTGCCAGCAGTCAACCCTACAGGGGGCGCAGTCCAGAGACCCAGTACTTC. This gives the protein CASSQPYRGRSPETQYF.

This chain uses TRBV5-1 with TRBJ1-1; TRBD1 matches 8 bases. With V trimmed by 2 bases and J by 1 base, 4 bases remained unmatched. Germline V gene data show CDR1 as SGHRS and CDR2 as YFSETQ. The CDR3 sequence is 15 residues long. The CDR3 loop reads CASSFQGARNTEAFF. The CDR3 coding sequence is TGCGCCAGCAGCTTCCAGGGGGCGCGGAACACTGAAGCTTTCTTT.

This chain uses TRBV13 with TRBJ1-1; the D is unclear. V was cut by 0 bases and J by 1 base, with 12 bases left in between. The CDR3 is made up of 16 amino acids. Germline V gene data show CDR1 as PRHDT and CDR2 as FYEKMQ (reference sequence). Written as DNA, the CDR3 is TGTGCCAGCAGCTTAGGCCTTTTGGGAGAGAACACTGAAGCTTTCTTT. Protein product: CASSLGLLGENTEAFF. Full variable domain (remainder filled in from reference TRBV13 and TRBJ1-1): AAGVIQSPRHLIKEKRETATLKCYPIPRHDTVYWYQQGPGQDPQFLISFYEKMQSDKGSIPDRFSAQQFSDYHSELNMSSLELGDSALYFCASSLGLLGENTEAFFGQGTRLTVV.

This chain connects TRBV18 to TRBJ2-3; D gene ambiguous. There are 12 residues in the CDR3. Germline V gene lookup returns CDR1 KGHSH and CDR2 LQKENI. Trimming took 2 bases from V and 9 from J, leaving 9 bases between them. The CDR3 reads CASSPGSDTQYF. The CDR3 coding sequence is TGTGCCAGCTCACCAGGAAGCGACACGCAGTATTTT.

The chain uses TRBV19 and TRBJ1-6; 10 bases line up with TRBD1. V lost 5 bases and J lost 6; bases outside the gene matches: 10. Germline lookup yields CDR1 LNHDA and CDR2 SQIVND (reference sequence). CDR3 size: 17 residues. CDR3 bases: TGTGCCAGTAGTGCATCCGGGACAGGGGCGTCTAATTCACCCCTCCACTTT. Protein product: CASSASGTGASNSPLHF.

The chain links TRBV28 to TRBJ1-4; D possibly corresponds to TRBD1 (5 bases). Germline loops: CDR1 MDHEN, CDR2 SYDVKM. The CDR3 loop spans 12 amino acids. CDR3 residues: CASQETNEKLFF. CDR3 sequence (DNA): TGTGCTTCACAGGAAACTAATGAAAAACTGTTTTTT.

The V and J genes are TRBV5-8 and TRBJ2-7; TRBD1 matches 9 bases. Per the germline V gene, CDR1 is SGHTS and CDR2 is YDEGEE. With 5 bases clipped from V and 5 bases from J, the junction kept 5 bases outside the gene matches. The CDR3 contains 13 residues. CDR3 loop: CASRSGTGNEQYF. The CDR3 region has the DNA TGTGCCAGCAGGAGCGGGACAGGGAACGAGCAGTACTTC.

The genes are TRBV6-5 and TRBJ1-1, with 8 bases lining up with TRBD1. V lost 4 bases and J lost 3; bases outside the gene matches: 4. This CDR3 is 14 amino acids long. CDR1 and CDR2 from the germline V gene are MNHEY and SVGAGI. In nucleotides, the CDR3 is TGTGCCAGCAGTTTCCAGGGGGCTTACACTGAAGCTTTCTTT. It encodes CASSFQGAYTEAFF.

There are a few counts of this clone. As DNA, the CDR3 is TGCGCCAGCAGCTTGAACTCTTCACCCCTCCACTTT. It is translated as CASSLNSSPLHF. The V gene is TRBV5-1, the J gene TRBJ1-6; D ambiguous. The CDR3 is made up of 12 amino acids. The V gene's germline CDR1 is SGHRS and CDR2 YFSETQ. V lost 1 base and J 9 bases, leaving 5 bases between the germline ends.

This clone occurred once. The CDR3 nucleotides are TGTGCCAGCAGTTTAGGTCAACTACGCTACACCTTC. It translates to CASSLGQLRYTF. The chain employs TRBV12-3 or TRBV12-4 and TRBJ1-2; D is uncertain. The length of the CDR3 is 12 residues. Trimming left V 1 base short and J 9 bases short, with 9 bases between.